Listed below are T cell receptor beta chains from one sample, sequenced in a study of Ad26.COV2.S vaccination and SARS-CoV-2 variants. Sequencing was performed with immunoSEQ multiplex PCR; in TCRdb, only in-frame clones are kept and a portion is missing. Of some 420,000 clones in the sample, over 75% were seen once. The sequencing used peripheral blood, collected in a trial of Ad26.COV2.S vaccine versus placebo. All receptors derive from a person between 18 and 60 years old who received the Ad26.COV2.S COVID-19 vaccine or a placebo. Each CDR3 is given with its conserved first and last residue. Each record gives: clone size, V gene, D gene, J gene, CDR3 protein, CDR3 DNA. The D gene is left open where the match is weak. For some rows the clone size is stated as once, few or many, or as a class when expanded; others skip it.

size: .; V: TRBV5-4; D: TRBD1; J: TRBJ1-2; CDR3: CASSLGQGGGGYTF; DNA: TGTGCCAGCAGCTTGGGACAGGGAGGAGGTGGCTACACCTTC
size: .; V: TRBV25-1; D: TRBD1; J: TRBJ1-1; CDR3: CASTPRTGFGEAFF; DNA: TGTGCCAGCACCCCTAGGACAGGCTTTGGCGAAGCTTTCTTT
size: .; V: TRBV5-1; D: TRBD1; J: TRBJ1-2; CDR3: CASSPQRGGDYGYTF; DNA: TGCGCCAGCAGCCCCCAAAGAGGGGGCGACTATGGCTACACCTTC
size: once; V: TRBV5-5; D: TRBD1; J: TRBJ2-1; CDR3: CASSSSQGAVYNEQFF; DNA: TGTGCCAGCAGCTCGTCACAGGGGGCGGTCTACAATGAGCAGTTCTTC
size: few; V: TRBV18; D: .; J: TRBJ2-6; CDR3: CASSRASTQSFGSGANVLTF; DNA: TGTGCCAGCTCACGAGCTTCTACTCAGTCCTTTGGCTCTGGGGCCAACGTCCTGACTTTC
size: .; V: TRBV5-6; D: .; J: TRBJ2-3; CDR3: CASSLVGRETDTQYF; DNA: TGTGCCAGCAGCTTGGTAGGCAGGGAGACAGATACGCAGTATTTT
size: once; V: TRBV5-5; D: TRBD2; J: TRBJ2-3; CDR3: CASSPLAGLLTDTQYF; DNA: TGTGCCAGCAGCCCCTTAGCGGGGTTACTTACAGATACGCAGTATTTT
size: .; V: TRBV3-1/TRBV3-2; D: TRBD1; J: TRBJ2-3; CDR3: CASSQDPGQGRDTQYF; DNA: TGTGCCAGCAGCCAAGATCCGGGACAGGGTAGGGATACGCAGTATTTT
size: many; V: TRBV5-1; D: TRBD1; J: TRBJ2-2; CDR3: CASSWTGGSLGTGELFF; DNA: TGCGCCAGCAGCTGGACAGGGGGCTCTTTGGGGACCGGGGAGCTGTTTTTT
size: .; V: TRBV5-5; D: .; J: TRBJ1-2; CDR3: CASSLVGESYGYTF; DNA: TGTGCCAGCAGCTTGGTGGGGGAGAGCTATGGCTACACCTTC
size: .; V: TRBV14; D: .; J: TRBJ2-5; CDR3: CASSQGGTFQETQYF; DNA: TGTGCCAGCAGCCAGGGGGGCACATTCCAAGAGACCCAGTACTTC
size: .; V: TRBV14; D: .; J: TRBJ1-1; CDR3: CASRADGNTEAFF; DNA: TGTGCCAGCCGCGCTGACGGGAACACTGAAGCTTTCTTT
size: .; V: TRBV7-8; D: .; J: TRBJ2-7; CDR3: CASSELGQPSYEQYF; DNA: TGTGCCAGCAGCGAACTGGGACAACCCTCCTACGAGCAGTACTTC
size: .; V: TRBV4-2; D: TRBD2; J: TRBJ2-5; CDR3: CASSLRRGGQETQYF; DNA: TGTGCCAGCAGCCTACGACGGGGGGGCCAAGAGACCCAGTACTTC
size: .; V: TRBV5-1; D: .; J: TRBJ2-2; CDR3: CASSFSANTGELFF; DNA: TGCGCCAGCAGCTTCTCAGCGAACACCGGGGAGCTGTTTTTT
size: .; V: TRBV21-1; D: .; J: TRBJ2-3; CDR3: CASSKTGHSTDTQYF; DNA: TGTGCCAGCAGCAAGACGGGGCACAGCACAGATACGCAGTATTTT
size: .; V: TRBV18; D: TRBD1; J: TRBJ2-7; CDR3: CASSLARTGGLYEQYF; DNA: TGTGCCAGCTCACTCGCCCGGACAGGGGGCCTTTACGAGCAGTACTTC
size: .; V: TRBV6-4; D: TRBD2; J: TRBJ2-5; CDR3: CASSEEAGGSETQYF; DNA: TGTGCCAGCAGTGAGGAAGCGGGGGGTTCTGAGACCCAGTACTTC
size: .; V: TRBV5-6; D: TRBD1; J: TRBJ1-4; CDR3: CASSLGRQGPNEKLFF; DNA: TGTGCCAGCAGCTTGGGACGACAGGGGCCTAATGAAAAACTGTTTTTT
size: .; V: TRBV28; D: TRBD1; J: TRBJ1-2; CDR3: CASSFGEGAGYGYTF; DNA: TGTGCCAGCAGTTTCGGAGAGGGGGCCGGCTATGGCTACACCTTC
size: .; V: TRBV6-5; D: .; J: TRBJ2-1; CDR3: CASRAAWGLEQFF; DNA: TGTGCCAGCAGGGCCGCGTGGGGCCTTGAGCAGTTCTTC
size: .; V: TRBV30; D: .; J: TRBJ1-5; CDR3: CAATRAGGGNQPQHF; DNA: TGTGCCGCGACTCGGGCCGGAGGGGGTAATCAGCCCCAGCATTTT
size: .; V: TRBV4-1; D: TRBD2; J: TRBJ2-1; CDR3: CASSQDGASGAYNEQFF; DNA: TGCGCCAGCAGCCAAGATGGGGCTAGCGGGGCCTACAATGAGCAGTTCTTC
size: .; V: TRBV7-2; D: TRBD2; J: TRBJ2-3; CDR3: CASGIAGSTDTQYF; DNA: TGTGCCAGCGGAATAGCGGGAAGCACAGATACGCAGTATTTT
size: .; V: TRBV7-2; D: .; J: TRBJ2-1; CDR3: CASSLVGPGDEQFF; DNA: TGTGCCAGCAGCTTAGTTGGGCCTGGGGATGAGCAGTTCTTC
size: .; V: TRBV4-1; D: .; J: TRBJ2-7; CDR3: CASTLSDTNYEQYF; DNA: TGCGCCAGCACCCTGAGCGACACAAACTACGAGCAGTACTTC
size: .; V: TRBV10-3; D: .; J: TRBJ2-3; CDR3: CAIRKGGSDTQYF; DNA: TGTGCCATCAGGAAGGGGGGGTCAGATACGCAGTATTTT
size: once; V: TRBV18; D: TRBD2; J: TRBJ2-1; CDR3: CASSSTSGSYNEQFF; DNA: TGTGCCAGCTCAAGCACTAGCGGTTCCTACAATGAGCAGTTCTTC
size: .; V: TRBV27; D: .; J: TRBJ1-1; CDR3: CASSFLGFETEAFF; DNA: TGTGCCAGCAGTTTTCTGGGCTTTGAGACTGAAGCTTTCTTT
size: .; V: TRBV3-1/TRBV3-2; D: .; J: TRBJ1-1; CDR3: CASSPGLLFRAFF; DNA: TGTGCCAGCAGCCCCGGACTTCTCTTCCGTGCTTTCTTT
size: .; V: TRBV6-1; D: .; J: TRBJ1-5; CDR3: CASSENPTLGQPQHF; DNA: TGTGCCAGCAGTGAAAATCCTACCTTGGGGCAGCCCCAGCATTTT
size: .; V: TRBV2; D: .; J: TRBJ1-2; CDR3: CASSSVTANYGYTF; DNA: TGTGCCAGCAGCTCCGTGACAGCTAACTATGGCTACACCTTC
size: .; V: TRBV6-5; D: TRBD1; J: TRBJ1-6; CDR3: CASRGQLDSPLHF; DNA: TGTGCCAGCAGGGGACAGTTGGATTCACCCCTCCACTTT
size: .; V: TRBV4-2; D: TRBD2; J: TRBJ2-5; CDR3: CASSQDSASGGAQYF; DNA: TGTGCCAGCAGCCAAGATTCAGCTAGCGGGGGGGCCCAGTACTTC
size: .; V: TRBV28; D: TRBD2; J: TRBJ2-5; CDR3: CASRPLGVVTSGGQETQYF; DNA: TGTGCCAGCCGTCCATTAGGGGTGGTGACTAGCGGGGGGCAAGAGACCCAGTACTTC
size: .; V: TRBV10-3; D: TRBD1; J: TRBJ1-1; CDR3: CAISGDRVNTEAFF; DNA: TGTGCCATCAGTGGGGACAGGGTCAACACTGAAGCTTTCTTT